A selection of T cell receptor beta chains follows, all from one sample in a study of T cell repertoires in cytomegalovirus infection. TCRdb redid the calling of the reads with MiXCR, one entry per CDR3 protein. The sample has about 310,000 distinct CDR3 sequences, around a sixth seen once. Sequencing input: PBMCs. The origin of the receptors is a human donor in good health (CMV status not recorded). Some clones in this sample may be carry-over from other donors' samples. The CDR3 runs from the conserved cysteine through the conserved F or W. D genes are given only for firm matches. The listing skips clone size in some rows; elsewhere it reads once, few, many or a size class.

J: TRBJ2-7; size: many; V: TRBV7-8; D: NA; DNA: TGTGCCAGCAGCTCCAGGGGCGATTCCTACGAGCAGTACTTC; CDR3: CASSSRGDSYEQYF
J: TRBJ1-4; size: many; V: TRBV7-9; D: NA; DNA: TGTGCCAGCAGCCCAACCGCGAGCGAAAAACTGTTTTTT; CDR3: CASSPTASEKLFF
J: TRBJ1-6; size: few; V: TRBV6-5; D: TRBD1; DNA: TGTGCCAGCAGTCTGAATGGGGACAGCCGGTCACCCCTCCACTTT; CDR3: CASSLNGDSRSPLHF
J: TRBJ2-4; size: NA; V: TRBV4-1; D: NA; DNA: TGCGCCAGCAGCCAAGAGATAGAGATTGACAACATTCAGTACTTC; CDR3: CASSQEIEIDNIQYF
J: TRBJ2-3; size: once; V: TRBV24-1; D: NA; DNA: TGTGCCACCAGTGTCGGGGCGGGGAGCACAGATACGCAGTATTTT; CDR3: CATSVGAGSTDTQYF
J: TRBJ1-2; size: many; V: TRBV7-2; D: NA; DNA: TGTGCCAGCAGCTTAAGGCGGGTCAGAGGCTACACCTTC; CDR3: CASSLRRVRGYTF
J: TRBJ1-2; size: NA; V: TRBV6-6; D: NA; DNA: TGTGCCAGCAAAACAGGACTCTATGGCTACACCTTC; CDR3: CASKTGLYGYTF
J: TRBJ2-7; size: many; V: TRBV28; D: NA; DNA: TGTGCCAGCAAACCAGGACAGATTCGCTACGAGCAGTACTTC; CDR3: CASKPGQIRYEQYF
J: TRBJ2-3; size: many; V: TRBV12-5; D: TRBD1; DNA: TGTGCTAGTGGTCCGGGGACAGGCAGCACAGATACGCAGTATTTT; CDR3: CASGPGTGSTDTQYF
J: TRBJ1-1; size: NA; V: TRBV9; D: NA; DNA: TGTGCCAGCAGCGTAGTGGGACAAAGAAACACTGAAGCTTTCTTT; CDR3: CASSVVGQRNTEAFF
J: TRBJ2-5; size: many; V: TRBV7-2; D: NA; DNA: TGTGCCAGCAGCTTAGCGGCCCAGGGCCGGGAGACCCAGTACTTC; CDR3: CASSLAAQGRETQYF
J: TRBJ2-3; size: NA; V: TRBV7-2; D: TRBD1; DNA: TGTGCCAGCAGCGCAAAGACAGGGACCACAGATACGCAGTATTTT; CDR3: CASSAKTGTTDTQYF
J: TRBJ1-4; size: many; V: TRBV24-1; D: NA; DNA: TGTGCCACCAGTGACTCCGGGACATTGCCCGAAAAACTGTTTTTT; CDR3: CATSDSGTLPEKLFF
J: TRBJ1-1; size: NA; V: TRBV20-1; D: NA; DNA: TGCAGTGCTAGAGATCTTCAGGGATTGAACACTGAAGCTTTCTTT; CDR3: CSARDLQGLNTEAFF
J: TRBJ2-7; size: NA; V: TRBV7-2; D: TRBD1; DNA: TGTGCCAGCAGCTTGGACAGGGGGGTAGGCGAGCAGTACTTC; CDR3: CASSLDRGVGEQYF
J: TRBJ2-4; size: many; V: TRBV28; D: TRBD1; DNA: TGTGCCAGCAGTCGCAGGGGGCCGGACATTCAGTACTTC; CDR3: CASSRRGPDIQYF
J: TRBJ1-1; size: NA; V: TRBV27; D: NA; DNA: TGTGCCAGCTCCCGGACTGGGCCGGAAGTTTTCTTT; CDR3: CASSRTGPEVFF
J: TRBJ1-4; size: many; V: TRBV7-9; D: NA; DNA: TGTGCCAGCAGCTTAGTCGGATTGGGTGCAACTAATGAAAAACTGTTTTTT; CDR3: CASSLVGLGATNEKLFF
J: TRBJ1-5; size: NA; V: TRBV6-2/TRBV6-3; D: NA; DNA: TGTGCCAGCAGACCCGACAAGGGCTGGGATCAGCCCCAGCATTTT; CDR3: CASRPDKGWDQPQHF
J: TRBJ2-7; size: many; V: TRBV28; D: NA; DNA: TGTGCCAGCAGTTTATCGTCAGGGCAAGACTACGAGCAGTACTTC; CDR3: CASSLSSGQDYEQYF
J: TRBJ1-1; size: NA; V: TRBV20-1; D: NA; DNA: TGCAGTGCCGATAAAACAGGGTGGGGGACGAACACTGAAGCTTTCTTT; CDR3: CSADKTGWGTNTEAFF
J: TRBJ2-7; size: NA; V: TRBV28; D: NA; DNA: TGTGCCAGCAGTACCTATGCGGGACAAACCTACGAGCAGTACTTC; CDR3: CASSTYAGQTYEQYF
J: TRBJ1-1; size: many; V: TRBV7-2; D: NA; DNA: TGTGCCAGCAGCCCGCTAACAGGGCTCCCTGAAGCTTTCTTT; CDR3: CASSPLTGLPEAFF
J: TRBJ2-7; size: few; V: TRBV5-1; D: NA; DNA: TGCGCCAGCACTACTCAGGGATCGTACGAGCAGTACTTC; CDR3: CASTTQGSYEQYF
J: TRBJ1-5; size: NA; V: TRBV20-1; D: TRBD1; DNA: TGCAGTGCTAGGCCACCACAGGGGGCAAATCAGCCCCAGCATTTT; CDR3: CSARPPQGANQPQHF
J: TRBJ1-4; size: many; V: TRBV20-1; D: NA; DNA: TGCAGTGCTAGAGATCCGTGGGCTGCAACTAATGAAAAACTGTTTTTT; CDR3: CSARDPWAATNEKLFF
J: TRBJ1-6; size: few; V: TRBV2; D: NA; DNA: TGTGCCAGCAGTGAGGGGCAGCCTCTTGGGTCACCCCTCCACTTT; CDR3: CASSEGQPLGSPLHF
J: TRBJ1-4; size: many; V: TRBV2; D: TRBD1; DNA: TGTGCCAGCAGTGAAAGGACAGGGCGCGAAAAACTGTTTTTT; CDR3: CASSERTGREKLFF
J: TRBJ2-2; size: few; V: TRBV4-2; D: NA; DNA: TGTGCCAGCAGCCAAGATCTTTCCTTGGGGACGGGCTCCTGGGAGCTGTTTTTT; CDR3: CASSQDLSLGTGSWELFF
J: TRBJ1-2; size: NA; V: TRBV6-5; D: NA; DNA: TGTGCCAGCAGCCAGGCGGGTTACGGCTACACCTTC; CDR3: CASSQAGYGYTF
J: TRBJ2-5; size: many; V: TRBV20-1; D: NA; DNA: TGCAGTGCTAGAGATCAGGGCGGGGACGGGACCCAGTACTTC; CDR3: CSARDQGGDGTQYF
J: TRBJ1-6; size: NA; V: TRBV2; D: NA; DNA: TGTGCCAGCAGGAAGGGGGACTCAAGTAATTCACCCCTCCACTTT; CDR3: CASRKGDSSNSPLHF
J: TRBJ1-1; size: NA; V: TRBV9; D: NA; DNA: TGTGCCAGCAGCGTGGGGGGGGCTCAAACTGAAGCTTTCTTT; CDR3: CASSVGGAQTEAFF
J: TRBJ1-6; size: NA; V: TRBV18; D: NA; DNA: TGTGCCAGCTCACCGGCAGGGGAGGGATCACCCCTCCACTTT; CDR3: CASSPAGEGSPLHF
J: TRBJ1-6; size: few; V: TRBV6-5; D: NA; DNA: TGTGCCAGCAGTCGCGAGATCCCCGTAATGGCCCTCCACTTT; CDR3: CASSREIPVMALHF
J: TRBJ2-7; size: many; V: TRBV28; D: NA; DNA: TGTGCCAGCAGTTTAGCAGGGAACTCCTACGAGCAGTACTTC; CDR3: CASSLAGNSYEQYF
J: TRBJ2-1; size: few; V: TRBV12-3/TRBV12-4; D: TRBD2; DNA: TGTGCCAGCAGTCGAGCGACTAGCGGAAATTACAATGAGCAGTTCTTC; CDR3: CASSRATSGNYNEQFF
J: TRBJ2-7; size: NA; V: TRBV27; D: TRBD2; DNA: TGTGCCAGCAGTCTGGGGACTAGACTAGGGGAGCAGTACTTC; CDR3: CASSLGTRLGEQYF
J: TRBJ2-7; size: NA; V: TRBV20-1; D: TRBD2; DNA: TGCAGTGCGGGACTAGCGGGGAGCTACGAGCAGTACTTC; CDR3: CSAGLAGSYEQYF
J: TRBJ2-7; size: few; V: TRBV10-3; D: NA; DNA: TGTGCCATCAGTGAGAATGTCGGGGGGCCGCAGTACGAGCAGTACTTC; CDR3: CAISENVGGPQYEQYF
J: TRBJ1-4; size: few; V: TRBV12-3/TRBV12-4; D: NA; DNA: TGTGCCAGCAGTTTATTCGGGGGAGGAGAAAAACTGTTTTTT; CDR3: CASSLFGGGEKLFF
J: TRBJ1-1; size: few; V: TRBV5-5; D: TRBD1; DNA: TGTGCCAGCAGCTCACAGGGGGGGATCACTGAAGCTTTCTTT; CDR3: CASSSQGGITEAFF
J: TRBJ1-4; size: NA; V: TRBV28; D: TRBD1; DNA: TGTGCCAGCATTCGGACAGGGGCCGGATCTAATGAAAAACTGTTTTTT; CDR3: CASIRTGAGSNEKLFF
J: TRBJ1-5; size: NA; V: TRBV20-1; D: NA; DNA: TGCAGTGCTAGAGAACCCAGGGCCTACGGGCAGCCCCAGCATTTT; CDR3: CSAREPRAYGQPQHF
J: TRBJ2-7; size: few; V: TRBV11-1; D: NA; DNA: TGTGCCAGCAGCTTAGATTCTCGGAGCTCCTACGAGCAGTACTTC; CDR3: CASSLDSRSSYEQYF
J: TRBJ2-1; size: many; V: TRBV10-3; D: TRBD2; DNA: TGTGCCATCAGTGAGTATAAGGCTAGCGGGGGCCACGTCAATGAGCAGTTCTTC; CDR3: CAISEYKASGGHVNEQFF
J: TRBJ2-6; size: many; V: TRBV7-2; D: TRBD2; DNA: TGTGCCAGCAGCTTAGCGGATCGACTAGCGGGGGCGCGGGGGGCCAACGTCCTGACTTTC; CDR3: CASSLADRLAGARGANVLTF
J: TRBJ1-4; size: NA; V: TRBV28; D: NA; DNA: TGTGCCAGCGGTCCTGATCGCCTATTCGAAAAACTGTTTTTT; CDR3: CASGPDRLFEKLFF
J: TRBJ2-2; size: few; V: TRBV6-5; D: NA; DNA: TGTGCCAGCAGCCGACAGATGAACACCGGGGAGCTGTTTTTT; CDR3: CASSRQMNTGELFF
J: TRBJ2-7; size: NA; V: TRBV15; D: TRBD1; DNA: TGTGCCACCAGCAGAGGAGGGACAGACCTCTACGAGCAGTACTTC; CDR3: CATSRGGTDLYEQYF
J: TRBJ1-6; size: NA; V: TRBV6-5; D: TRBD1; DNA: TGTGCCAGCACACAGACAGGGGGCGAGAATTCACCCCTCCACTTT; CDR3: CASTQTGGENSPLHF
J: TRBJ2-7; size: NA; V: TRBV5-4; D: TRBD2; DNA: TGTGCCAGCAGCCCCCCCGGGGGGGCCCACTACGAGCAGTACTTC; CDR3: CASSPPGGAHYEQYF
J: TRBJ2-5; size: few; V: TRBV7-8; D: NA; DNA: TGTGCCAGCAGCTTAGGGCCGGGGGTCGGAGAGACCCAGTACTTC; CDR3: CASSLGPGVGETQYF
J: TRBJ1-5; size: NA; V: TRBV20-1; D: NA; DNA: TGCAGTGCTACCCAAGACGCCAATTGGAGAAATCAGCCCCAGCATTTT; CDR3: CSATQDANWRNQPQHF
J: TRBJ1-5; size: NA; V: TRBV2; D: NA; DNA: TGTGCCAGCAGTGAAGCGCAAGGCCCCCATCAGCCCCAGCATTTT; CDR3: CASSEAQGPHQPQHF